This passage covers 16 T cell receptor beta chains from one sample sequenced in a study of blood T cells in healthy people across ages. Primers used in a second PCR of roughly 6 to 12 cycles were a sample-barcoded 5' primer and a J-beta primer mix. Via MiXCR, TCRdb re-called the 5' RACE reads, giving one row per CDR3 protein. Among approximately 670,000 distinct CDR3 sequences, around 43% were seen once, and the ten largest hold around 32%. The sample comprised blood. The receptors were sampled from an elderly man in good health.

The chain recombines TRBV12-3 or TRBV12-4 with TRBJ2-3; D is possibly TRBD2 (6 bases). CDR3 length equals 16 residues. Trimming stripped 3 bases from V and 2 bases from J, with 15 bases between. The CDR3 DNA reads TGTGCCAGCAGTTTTATTGGGACTCGTTTCACAGATACGCAGTATTTT. Its translation is CASSFIGTRFTDTQYF.

This clonotype was found a few times. The V call is TRBV19, the J call TRBJ1-1; 9 bases match TRBD1. V gave up 6 bases and J gave up 5 bases; unmatched junction bases: 4. CDR1 and CDR2 from the germline V gene are LNHDA and SQIVND (reference sequence). CDR3 length: 13 residues. The CDR3 nucleotides are TGTGCCAGTAGCAAGGACAGGGGTACTGAAGCTTTCTTT. Protein: CASSKDRGTEAFF. The whole variable domain, remainder taken from reference TRBV19 and TRBJ1-1, is DGGITQSPKYLFRKEGQNVTLSCEQNLNHDAMYWYRQDPGQGLRLIYYSQIVNDFQKGDIAEGYSVSREKKESFPLTVTSAQKNPTAFYLCASSKDRGTEAFFGQGTRLTVV.

There are a few counts of this clonotype. The rearrangement uses TRBV5-6 and TRBJ2-3; 10 bases map to TRBD2. This CDR3 contains 15 residues. Germline V gives CDR1 SGHDT, CDR2 YYEEEE. The junction had 5 bases not matched to a gene; V was cut back by 5 bases and J by 2 bases. In DNA, the CDR3 is TGTGCCAGCAGTTCTGGACTAGCGGACACAGATACGCAGTATTTT. Protein product: CASSSGLADTDTQYF.

This clonotype has more than one count but fewer than ten. The chain links TRBV27 to TRBJ1-1; D is possibly TRBD1 (5 bases). Trimming shortened V by 3 bases and J by 3 bases, and 11 bases separated the two germline ends. Germline CDR1 is MNHEY and CDR2 is SMNVEV (reference sequence). The CDR3 spans 14 residues. CDR3 nucleotides: TGTGCCAGCAGTTTGGCAGGGAAGTACACTGAAGCTTTCTTT. This translates into CASSLAGKYTEAFF.

The CDR3 sequence is CASSEARQETQYF. The CDR3 DNA follows: TGTGCCAGCAGTGAGGCCCGCCAAGAGACCCAGTACTTC. The J gene is TRBJ2-5, the V gene TRBV2; D is undetermined. V was pared by 3 bases and J by 1 base, with 6 bases between. Germline CDR1 is SNHLY and CDR2 is FYNNEI. The CDR3 is made up of 13 amino acids.

The genes are TRBV10-3 and TRBJ2-1; maybe TRBD2 (6 bases). Trimming stripped 6 bases from V and 8 bases from J, with 20 bases between. This CDR3 contains 15 residues. Germline assignment: CDR1 ENHRY and CDR2 SYGVKD. The CDR3 loop reads CAISPVAGLAYEQFF. The DNA of the CDR3 is TGTGCCATCAGCCCCGTGGCGGGATTGGCATATGAGCAGTTCTTC.

The rearrangement uses TRBV9 and TRBJ1-1, with a possible D match to TRBD1 (5 bases). The CDR3 totals 14 residues. The germline CDR1 and CDR2 sequences are SGDLS and YYNGEE. Trimming shortened V by 5 bases and J by 4 bases, and 15 bases separated the two germline ends. DNA of the CDR3: TGTGCCAGCAGTCCGGCGTTCAGGGCCACTGAAGCTTTCTTT. Encoded protein: CASSPAFRATEAFF.

V gene TRBV28 combines with J gene TRBJ1-2, with 8 bases aligning to TRBD1. Germline-derived CDR1 and CDR2 are MDHEN and SYDVKM. CDR3 length: 14 residues. The V gene end was trimmed by 1 base and the J gene end by 6 bases; junction bases not matched to a gene: 4. Here the CDR3 reads CASSLSRTGHGYTF. The CDR3 nucleotides are TGTGCCAGCAGTTTATCTCGGACAGGGCATGGCTACACCTTC.

This chain uses TRBV21-1 with TRBJ2-7; the table gives TRBD1 as D, unverified against the DNA. TRBV21-1 is listed as a pseudogene. The CDR3 has 14 residues. The CDR3 DNA follows: TGTGCCAGCAGCAAAGGGACAGACACCTACGAGCAGTACTTC. It specifies CASSKGTDTYEQYF.

This clonotype appeared a few times. The chain uses TRBV28 and TRBJ2-1; D gene uncertain. V lost 6 bases and J lost 6, with 15 bases in between. The CDR3 consists of 14 residues. Germline values: CDR1 MDHEN, CDR2 SYDVKM. The CDR3 loop reads CASRARSGSNEQFF. The CDR3 region has the DNA TGTGCCAGCAGGGCGCGGTCGGGTAGCAATGAGCAGTTCTTC.

This clonotype has only a few counts. The chain couples TRBV2 to TRBJ2-7; 11 nucleotides align to TRBD1. Looked up from germline, CDR1 is SNHLY and CDR2 is FYNNEI. Trimming cost V 2 bases and J 4 bases; bases outside gene matches: 7. The CDR3 has 16 residues. CDR3 bases: TGTGCCAGCAGTGAACCGGGGACAGGGGGTCGGTACGAGCAGTACTTC. Encoded protein: CASSEPGTGGRYEQYF.

This clonotype was observed a few times. CDR3 DNA sequence: TGTGCCACCAGCAGAGATGGGGCCTCCTACAATGAGCAGTTCTTC. This translates into CATSRDGASYNEQFF. This sequence joins TRBV15 and TRBJ2-1; tentative D call: TRBD1 (5 bases). The CDR3 is made up of 15 amino acids. From germline, CDR1 is LNHNV and CDR2 YYDKDF (reference sequence). The V and J ends lost 0 bases and 0 bases respectively, with 6 bases between them.

V and J are TRBV14 and TRBJ1-4; 8 bases match TRBD1. CDR3 length: 16 amino acids. Per the germline V gene, CDR1 is SGHDN and CDR2 is FVKESK. J was trimmed by 2 bases and V by 4 bases; bases with no gene match: 6. The CDR3 region has the DNA TGTGCCAGCAGCCGGTGGACAGGGCTGACTAATGAAAAACTGTTTTTT. Protein sequence: CASSRWTGLTNEKLFF.

The V and J genes are TRBV11-2 and TRBJ2-2; the D gene could be TRBD1 or TRBD2 (5 bases each). Germline V gives CDR1 SGHAT, CDR2 FQNNGV. V was cut by 1 base and J by 3 bases, with 15 bases left in between. This CDR3 contains 17 residues. CDR3: CASSLGPAGADTGELFF. The CDR3 coding sequence is TGTGCCAGCAGCTTAGGTCCTGCCGGGGCGGACACCGGGGAGCTGTTTTTT.

The J gene is TRBJ2-5, the V gene TRBV7-2; TRBD2 aligns across 8 bases. The CDR3 totals 15 residues. After removal of 5 bases from V and 7 bases from J, the junction contained 12 bases not matched to a gene. Germline-derived CDR1 and CDR2 are SGHTA and FQGNSA. CDR3 sequence reads: CASSPPGGVSWTQYF. The CDR3 nucleotides read TGTGCCAGCAGCCCCCCCGGGGGGGTGTCGTGGACCCAGTACTTC.

This clonotype has more than one count but fewer than ten. The chain combines TRBV7-2 with TRBJ1-2, with 9 nucleotides matching TRBD1. The ends lost 5 bases at V and 7 bases at J; junction bases unmatched: 11. This CDR3 has 15 amino acids. Germline CDR1 SGHTA, CDR2 FQGNSA. CDR3 bases: TGTGCCAGCAGCCCGGGACGGACAGGGGAGGGTGGCTACACCTTC. Residues: CASSPGRTGEGGYTF.